This T cell receptor (beta chain) was observed in a study of identical twins. Study-level points and caveats: Abundant beta clonotypes from cord blood bore fewer insertions; memory repertoires lacked this pattern.

On this clonotype itself: What it binds is unknown.

TCRdb reanalysed the 5' RACE reads using MiXCR and keeps one entry per CDR3 protein. The sample lists 1.5 million to 2 million distinct CDR3 sequences, less than 40% occurring once. The CDR3 contains 17 residues. CDR1 is SGHVS and CDR2 is FQNEAQ in the germline V gene. After removal of 1 base from V and 3 bases from J, the junction contained 8 bases not matched to a gene. The chain links TRBV7-8 to TRBJ2-7; TRBD2 aligns across 11 bases. The origin of this receptor is a newborn girl in good health. The sequenced sample consisted of cord blood. Written as DNA, the CDR3 is TGTGCCAGCAGCTTAGAACCGGGACTAGCGGCTTACTACGAGCAGTACTTC. Its protein product is CASSLEPGLAAYYEQYF. Combining the CDR3 with reference TRBV7-8 and TRBJ2-7 gives the whole variable domain GAGVSQSPRYKVAKRGQDVALRCDPISGHVSLFWYQQALGQGPEFLTYFQNEAQLDKSGLPSDRFFAERPEGSVSTLKIQRTQQEDSAVYLCASSLEPGLAAYYEQYFGPGTRLTVT.